The entry that follows covers one T cell receptor (beta chain) sequence. Its antigen is still unknown. Germline-derived CDR1 and CDR2 are SGHRS and YFSETQ. V gave up 0 bases and J gave up 4 bases; unmatched junction bases: 4. The CDR3 length is 15 residues. These data belong to a study of OX40 agonist ivuxolimab in advanced cancers. Study at large: Ivuxolimab, which is an agonistic anti-OX40 (CD134) antibody, was administered to the patients. Patient treatment consisted of intravenous ivuxolimab administration every 2 weeks at 0.01 to 10 mg/kg. Study-level results: CD8+ T cells (on average) carried more expanded clones than CD4+ T cells.

TCRdb's table, derived via immunoSEQ multiplex PCR, lists solely in-frame clones and lacks some. Of around 73,000 clones in the sample, 85% to 90% are singletons; the top ten hold around 0.51%. The input for sequencing was CD4+ or CD8+ T cells sorted from blood, taken in a trial of the OX40 agonist ivuxolimab. The chain combines TRBV5-1 with TRBJ2-5; TRBD1 aligns across 9 bases. This receptor was taken from an adult with an advanced solid tumor such as melanoma, head and neck, liver or kidney cancer. As DNA, the CDR3 is TGCGCCAGCAGCTTGGAGAGGACAGGGGCAGAGACCCAGTACTTC. Protein sequence: CASSLERTGAETQYF. Supplemented by reference TRBV5-1 and TRBJ2-5, the full variable domain reads KAGVTQTPRYLIKTRGQQVTLSCSPISGHRSVSWYQQTPGQGLQFLFEYFSETQRNKGNFPGRFSGRQFSNSRSEMNVSTLELGDSALYLCASSLERTGAETQYFGPGTRLLVL.